This record concerns one T cell receptor (beta chain) sequence. Trimming took 1 base from V and 6 from J, leaving 17 bases between them. This CDR3 has 15 residues. Germline V gene data show CDR1 as SGHRS and CDR2 as YFSETQ. This sample stems from a study of blood T cell repertoires in COVID-19. Whole-study context: The United States, Italy and Spain provided the acute and convalescent COVID-19 samples.

Assay used: immunoSEQ multiplex PCR; TCRdb lists only in-frame clones, some missing. This sample has about 200,000 clones, with around 76% found just once. The Seattle patients, enrolled during active infection, were followed longitudinally. The chain combines TRBV5-1 with TRBJ2-7, with D perhaps matching TRBD1 (6 bases). Source material: peripheral blood. The TCR originated in a woman aged 55 to 70 with COVID-19, enrolled during active disease. The CDR3 spells CASSLRGRGLGEQYF. The CDR3 nucleotides are TGCGCCAGCAGCTTGAGGGGCAGGGGATTAGGCGAGCAGTACTTC. Full variable domain (missing parts from reference TRBV5-1 and TRBJ2-7): KAGVTQTPRYLIKTRGQQVTLSCSPISGHRSVSWYQQTPGQGLQFLFEYFSETQRNKGNFPGRFSGRQFSNSRSEMNVSTLELGDSALYLCASSLRGRGLGEQYFGPGTRLTVT.